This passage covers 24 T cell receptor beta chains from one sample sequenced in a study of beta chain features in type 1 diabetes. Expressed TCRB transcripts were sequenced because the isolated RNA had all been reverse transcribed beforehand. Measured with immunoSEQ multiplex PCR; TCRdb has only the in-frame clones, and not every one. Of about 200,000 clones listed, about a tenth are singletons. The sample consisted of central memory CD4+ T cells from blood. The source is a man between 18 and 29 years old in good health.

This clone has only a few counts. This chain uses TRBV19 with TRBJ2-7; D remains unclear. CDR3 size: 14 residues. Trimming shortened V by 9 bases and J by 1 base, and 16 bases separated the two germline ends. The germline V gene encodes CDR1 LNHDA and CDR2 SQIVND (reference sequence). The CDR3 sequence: CASQSPTKSYEQYF. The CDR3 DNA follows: TGTGCCAGCCAGAGCCCGACAAAATCCTACGAGCAGTACTTC.

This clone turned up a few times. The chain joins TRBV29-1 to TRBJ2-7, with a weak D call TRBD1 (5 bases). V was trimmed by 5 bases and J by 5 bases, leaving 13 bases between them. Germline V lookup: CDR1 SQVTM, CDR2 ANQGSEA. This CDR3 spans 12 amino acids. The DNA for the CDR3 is TGCAGCGTTCCGACAGACGGCCACGAGCAGTACTTC. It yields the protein CSVPTDGHEQYF.

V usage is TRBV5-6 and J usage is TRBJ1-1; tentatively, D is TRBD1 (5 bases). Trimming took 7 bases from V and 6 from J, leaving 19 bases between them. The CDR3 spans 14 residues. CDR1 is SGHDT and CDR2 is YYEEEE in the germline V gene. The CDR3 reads CASRRASGDAEAFF. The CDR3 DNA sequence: TGTGCCAGCCGTCGGGCCTCGGGGGATGCTGAAGCTTTCTTT.

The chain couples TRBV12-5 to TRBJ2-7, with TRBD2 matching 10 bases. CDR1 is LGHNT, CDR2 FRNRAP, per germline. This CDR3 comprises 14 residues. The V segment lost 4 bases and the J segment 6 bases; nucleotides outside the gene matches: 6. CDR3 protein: CASGSPIAGGEQYF. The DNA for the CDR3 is TGTGCTAGTGGTTCGCCTATAGCGGGAGGCGAGCAGTACTTC.

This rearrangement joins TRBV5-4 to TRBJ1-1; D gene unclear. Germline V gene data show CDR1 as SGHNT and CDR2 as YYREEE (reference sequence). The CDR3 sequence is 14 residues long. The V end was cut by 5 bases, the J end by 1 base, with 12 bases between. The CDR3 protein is CASSLGRANTEAFF. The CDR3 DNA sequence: TGTGCCAGCAGTTTAGGACGGGCGAACACTGAAGCTTTCTTT.

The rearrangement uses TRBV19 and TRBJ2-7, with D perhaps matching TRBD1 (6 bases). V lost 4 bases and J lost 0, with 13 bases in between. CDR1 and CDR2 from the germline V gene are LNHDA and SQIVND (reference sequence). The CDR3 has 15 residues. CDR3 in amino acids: CASSTLTGISYEQYF. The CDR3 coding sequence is TGTGCCAGTAGTACCCTAACAGGGATCTCCTACGAGCAGTACTTC.

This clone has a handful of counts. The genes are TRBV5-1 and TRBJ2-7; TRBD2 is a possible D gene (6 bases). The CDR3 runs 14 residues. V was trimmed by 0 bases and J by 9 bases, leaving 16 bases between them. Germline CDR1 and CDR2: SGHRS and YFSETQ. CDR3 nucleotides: TGCGCCAGCAGCTTGGCAGTAGCGGAGAGCCGGCAGTACTTC. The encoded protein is CASSLAVAESRQYF.

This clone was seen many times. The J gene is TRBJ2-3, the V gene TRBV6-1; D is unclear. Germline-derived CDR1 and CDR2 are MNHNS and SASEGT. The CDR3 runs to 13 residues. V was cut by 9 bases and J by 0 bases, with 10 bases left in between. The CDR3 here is CASKTTSTDTQYF. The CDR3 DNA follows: TGTGCCAGTAAAACTACTAGCACAGATACGCAGTATTTT.

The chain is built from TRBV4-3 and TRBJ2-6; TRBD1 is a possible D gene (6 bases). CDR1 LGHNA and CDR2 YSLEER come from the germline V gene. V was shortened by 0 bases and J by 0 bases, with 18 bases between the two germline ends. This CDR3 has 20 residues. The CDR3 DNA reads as TGCGCCAGCAGCCAAGATCTGCAGGGGAAATCCTTCTCTGGGGCCAACGTCCTGACTTTC. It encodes CASSQDLQGKSFSGANVLTF.

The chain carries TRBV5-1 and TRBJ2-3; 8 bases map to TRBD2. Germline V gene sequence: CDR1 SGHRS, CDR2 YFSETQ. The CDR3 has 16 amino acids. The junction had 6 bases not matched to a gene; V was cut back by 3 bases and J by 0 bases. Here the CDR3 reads CASSSAGGRSTDTQYF. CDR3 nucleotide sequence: TGCGCCAGCAGCTCGGCGGGAGGCCGTAGCACAGATACGCAGTATTTT. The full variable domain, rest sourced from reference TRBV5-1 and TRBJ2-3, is KAGVTQTPRYLIKTRGQQVTLSCSPISGHRSVSWYQQTPGQGLQFLFEYFSETQRNKGNFPGRFSGRQFSNSRSEMNVSTLELGDSALYLCASSSAGGRSTDTQYFGPGTRLTVL.

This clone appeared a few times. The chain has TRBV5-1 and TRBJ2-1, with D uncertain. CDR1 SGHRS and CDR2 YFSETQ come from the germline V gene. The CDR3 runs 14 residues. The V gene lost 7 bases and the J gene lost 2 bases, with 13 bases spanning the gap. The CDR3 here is CASGNPPAYNEQFF. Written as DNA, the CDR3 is TGCGCCAGCGGGAACCCCCCAGCCTACAATGAGCAGTTCTTC.

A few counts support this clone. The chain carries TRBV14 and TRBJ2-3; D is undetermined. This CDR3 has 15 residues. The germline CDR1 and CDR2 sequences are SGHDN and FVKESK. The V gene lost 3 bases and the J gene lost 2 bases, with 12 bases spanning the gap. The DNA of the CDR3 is TGTGCCAGCAGCCAGATTACGGGCCTCACAGATACGCAGTATTTT. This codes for CASSQITGLTDTQYF.

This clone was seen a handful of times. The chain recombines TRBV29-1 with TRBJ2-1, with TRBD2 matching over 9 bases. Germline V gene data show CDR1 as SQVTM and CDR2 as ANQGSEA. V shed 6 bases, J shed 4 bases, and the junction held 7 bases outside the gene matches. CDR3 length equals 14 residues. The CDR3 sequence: CSVMISGGYNEQFF. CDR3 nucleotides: TGCAGCGTGATGATAAGCGGGGGGTACAATGAGCAGTTCTTC.

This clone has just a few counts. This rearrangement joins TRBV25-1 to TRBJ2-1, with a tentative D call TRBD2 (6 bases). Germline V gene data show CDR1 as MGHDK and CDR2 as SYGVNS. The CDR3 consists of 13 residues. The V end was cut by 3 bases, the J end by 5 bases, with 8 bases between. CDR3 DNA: TGTGCCAGCAGTGAGGCGGGGAACAATGAGCAGTTCTTC. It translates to CASSEAGNNEQFF.

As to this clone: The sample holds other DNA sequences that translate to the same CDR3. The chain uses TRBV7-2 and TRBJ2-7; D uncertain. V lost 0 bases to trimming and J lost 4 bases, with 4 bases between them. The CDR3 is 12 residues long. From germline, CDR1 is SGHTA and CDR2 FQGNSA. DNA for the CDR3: TGTGCCAGCAGCTTAGCTTTTTACGAGCAGTACTTC. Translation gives CASSLAFYEQYF.

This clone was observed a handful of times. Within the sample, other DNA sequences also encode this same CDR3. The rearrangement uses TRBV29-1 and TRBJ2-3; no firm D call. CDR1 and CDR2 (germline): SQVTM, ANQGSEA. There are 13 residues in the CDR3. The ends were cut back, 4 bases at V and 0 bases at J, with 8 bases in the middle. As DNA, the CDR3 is TGCAGCGTTGGTCTGGGGAGCACAGATACGCAGTATTTT. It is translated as CSVGLGSTDTQYF.

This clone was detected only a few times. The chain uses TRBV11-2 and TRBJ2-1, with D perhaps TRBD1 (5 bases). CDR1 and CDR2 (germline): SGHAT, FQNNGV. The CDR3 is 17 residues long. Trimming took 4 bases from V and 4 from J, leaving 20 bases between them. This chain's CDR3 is CASSSQAPPRRYNEQFF. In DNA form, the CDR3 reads TGTGCCAGCAGCTCACAGGCGCCCCCTCGGCGGTACAATGAGCAGTTCTTC.

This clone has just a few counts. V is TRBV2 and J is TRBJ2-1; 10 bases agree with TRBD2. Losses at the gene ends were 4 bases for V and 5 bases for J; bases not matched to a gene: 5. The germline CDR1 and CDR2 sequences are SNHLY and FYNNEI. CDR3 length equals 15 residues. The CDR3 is CASSARLAGDNEQFF. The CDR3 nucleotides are TGTGCCAGCAGTGCTAGGCTAGCGGGGGACAATGAGCAGTTCTTC.

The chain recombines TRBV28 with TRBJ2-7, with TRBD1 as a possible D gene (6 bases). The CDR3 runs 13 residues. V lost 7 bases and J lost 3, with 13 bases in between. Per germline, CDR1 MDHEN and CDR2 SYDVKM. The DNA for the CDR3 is TGTGCCAGCACCCCGGGACAAAACTACGAGCAGTACTTC. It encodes CASTPGQNYEQYF.

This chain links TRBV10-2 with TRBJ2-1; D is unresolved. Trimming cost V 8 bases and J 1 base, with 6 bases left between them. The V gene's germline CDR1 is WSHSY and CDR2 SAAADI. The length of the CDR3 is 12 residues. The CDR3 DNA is TGCGCCAGCGGCGGTTCCTACAATGAGCAGTTCTTC. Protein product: CASGGSYNEQFF.

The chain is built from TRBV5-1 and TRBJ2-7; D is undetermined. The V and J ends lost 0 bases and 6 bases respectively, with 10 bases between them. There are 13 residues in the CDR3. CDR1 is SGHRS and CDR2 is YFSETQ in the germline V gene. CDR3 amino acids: CASSLGGSREQYF. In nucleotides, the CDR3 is TGCGCCAGCAGCTTGGGAGGCAGCCGCGAGCAGTACTTC.

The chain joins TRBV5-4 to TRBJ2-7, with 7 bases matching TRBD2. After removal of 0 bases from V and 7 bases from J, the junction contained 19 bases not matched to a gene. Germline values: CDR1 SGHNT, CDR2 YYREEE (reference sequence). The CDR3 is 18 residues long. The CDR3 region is CASSLARGGRTPTAEQYF. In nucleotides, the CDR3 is TGTGCCAGCAGCTTGGCGCGCGGCGGGAGAACCCCTACGGCAGAGCAGTACTTC.

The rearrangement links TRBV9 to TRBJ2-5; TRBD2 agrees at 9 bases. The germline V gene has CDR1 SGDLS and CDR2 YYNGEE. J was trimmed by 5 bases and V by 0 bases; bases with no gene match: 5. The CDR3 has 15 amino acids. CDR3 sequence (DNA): TGTGCCAGCAGCGTAGATGCGGGAGGGGAGGAGACCCAGTACTTC. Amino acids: CASSVDAGGEETQYF.

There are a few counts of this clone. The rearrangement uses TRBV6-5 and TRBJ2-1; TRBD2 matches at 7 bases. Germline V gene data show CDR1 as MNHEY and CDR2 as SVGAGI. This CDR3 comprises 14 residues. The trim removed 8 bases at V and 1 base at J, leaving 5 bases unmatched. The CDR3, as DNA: TGTGCCAGCGATGGGACTACTTCCTACAATGAGCAGTTCTTC. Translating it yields CASDGTTSYNEQFF.